This passage covers 9 T cell receptor beta chains from one sample sequenced in a study of blood T cell repertoires in COVID-19. Sequenced by immunoSEQ multiplex PCR; TCRdb stores in-frame clones only, minus some. Among roughly 160,000 clones, around 83% were seen once, and the ten largest hold roughly 1%. Sequencing was performed on peripheral blood. These receptors were obtained from a man between 40 and 49 years old with acute or convalescent COVID-19.

This clone came up a few times. The rearrangement uses TRBV21-1 and TRBJ1-3. TRBV21-1 is recorded as a pseudogene. There are 15 residues in the CDR3. The CDR3 reads CASNSGRGWGNTIYF. The CDR3 DNA follows: TGTGCCAGCAACAGCGGGAGGGGCTGGGGGAACACCATATATTTT.

This rearrangement joins TRBV4-2 to TRBJ2-3; possible D gene TRBD1, 6 bases. The CDR3 runs 17 residues. The V and J ends lost 0 bases and 4 bases respectively, with 17 bases between them. Germline-derived CDR1 and CDR2 are LGHNA and YNFKEQ. The DNA for the CDR3 is TGTGCCAGCAGCCAAGATTCGTGGGGGCAAGGCGCAGATACGCAGTATTTT. Protein: CASSQDSWGQGADTQYF.

The V and J genes are TRBV4-2 and TRBJ1-5, with 7 bases fitting TRBD1. The V and J ends lost 1 base and 4 bases, in that order; junction bases with no gene match: 16. Germline CDR1 and CDR2: LGHNA and YNFKEQ. CDR3 length: 19 residues. The CDR3 loop reads CASSQVAYNRQGSNQPQHF. In DNA form, the CDR3 reads TGTGCCAGCAGCCAAGTGGCTTACAATAGACAGGGTTCGAATCAGCCCCAGCATTTT.

This clone was detected a few times. The chain links TRBV2 to TRBJ1-6; D is unclear. Germline assignment: CDR1 SNHLY and CDR2 FYNNEI. Trimming removed 4 bases at V and 6 bases at J, with 10 bases between. This CDR3 contains 14 residues. In DNA form, the CDR3 reads TGTGCCAGCAGTGTGGAGAATACTAATTCACCCCTCCACTTT. It encodes CASSVENTNSPLHF.

The rearrangement uses TRBV5-1 and TRBJ1-5; maybe TRBD1 (5 bases). The germline V gene has CDR1 SGHRS and CDR2 YFSETQ. The V gene lost 2 bases and the J gene lost 6 bases, with 12 bases spanning the gap. The CDR3 has 14 amino acids. This chain's CDR3 is CASSLVAGSQPQHF. As DNA, the CDR3 is TGCGCCAGCAGCTTAGTGGCAGGGTCTCAGCCCCAGCATTTT. Full variable domain (rest looked up from reference TRBV5-1 and TRBJ1-5): KAGVTQTPRYLIKTRGQQVTLSCSPISGHRSVSWYQQTPGQGLQFLFEYFSETQRNKGNFPGRFSGRQFSNSRSEMNVSTLELGDSALYLCASSLVAGSQPQHFGDGTRLSIL.

The rearrangement joins TRBV6-4 to TRBJ2-1, with D perhaps matching TRBD2 (5 bases). V was pared by 2 bases and J by 2 bases, with 10 bases between. Germline CDR1 is MRHNA and CDR2 is SNTAGT. The CDR3 has 15 residues. DNA of the CDR3: TGTGCCAGCAGTGACGACGGGAATCCCTACAATGAGCAGTTCTTC. Translating gives CASSDDGNPYNEQFF.

The V and J genes are TRBV18 and TRBJ2-1; no reliable D call. CDR3 length: 13 amino acids. V lost 1 base to trimming and J lost 10 bases, with 11 bases between them. CDR1 is KGHSH, CDR2 LQKENI, per germline. In DNA form, the CDR3 reads TGTGCCAGCTCACCACTCGTCGCGTCAGAGCAGTTCTTC. This encodes CASSPLVASEQFF.

The rearrangement links TRBV9 to TRBJ1-3; D gene unclear. This CDR3 is built from 15 residues. Trimming shortened V by 6 bases and J by 2 bases, and 15 bases separated the two germline ends. The germline gives CDR1 SGDLS, CDR2 YYNGEE. This chain's CDR3 is CASTRGGETGNTIYF. Here the CDR3 DNA reads TGTGCCAGCACCCGAGGCGGGGAAACTGGAAACACCATATATTTT.

V is TRBV24-1 and J is TRBJ2-3, with 8 bases that match TRBD1. V was clipped by 10 bases and J by 6 bases; unmatched bases: 14. This CDR3 comprises 15 residues. CDR1 KGHDR and CDR2 SFDVKD come from the germline V gene. The CDR3 reads CATQPGTGPGDTQYF. The DNA for the CDR3 is TGTGCCACGCAACCCGGGACAGGCCCTGGGGATACGCAGTATTTT.